These 17 T cell receptor beta chains came from one sample sequenced in a study of blood T cell repertoires in COVID-19. The assay was immunoSEQ multiplex PCR, and TCRdb's table has in-frame clones only and misses some. Of around 20,000 clones in the sample, about 86% were seen once. The sample was peripheral blood. These receptors were collected from a human donor in a cohort sampled during active COVID-19.

The chain joins TRBV14 to TRBJ2-1; 7 nucleotides match TRBD2. Germline CDR1 and CDR2: SGHDN and FVKESK. This CDR3 contains 15 residues. After removal of 4 bases from V and 4 bases from J, the junction contained 7 bases not matched to a gene. The CDR3 reads CASSRADSGYNEQFF. Written as DNA, the CDR3 is TGTGCCAGCAGCCGTGCTGATAGCGGGTACAATGAGCAGTTCTTC.

The chain couples TRBV28 to TRBJ1-5, with D maybe TRBD1 (6 bases). The CDR3 spans 16 residues. The germline CDR1 and CDR2 sequences are MDHEN and SYDVKM. V shed 5 bases and J shed 2 bases, with 16 bases lying between them. CDR3 sequence (DNA): TGTGCCAGCAGTCCCCACAGGGCGGACGGCAATCAGCCCCAGCATTTT. It specifies CASSPHRADGNQPQHF. The whole variable domain, filled in from reference TRBV28 and TRBJ1-5, reads DVKVTQSSRYLVKRTGEKVFLECVQDMDHENMFWYRQDPGLGLRLIYFSYDVKMKEKGDIPEGYSVSREKKERFSLILESASTNQTSMYLCASSPHRADGNQPQHFGDGTRLSIL.

This chain connects TRBV5-1 to TRBJ1-4, with 8 bases that match TRBD1. This CDR3 spans 15 amino acids. Trimming at V came to 3 bases and at J to 7 bases, leaving 8 bases not matched to a gene. CDR1 and CDR2 (germline): SGHRS, YFSETQ. CDR3: CASSSRTGTGEKLFF. The CDR3 bases are TGCGCCAGCAGCTCCCGGACAGGGACGGGTGAAAAACTGTTTTTT.

The chain has TRBV10-3 and TRBJ1-1; 9 bases are shared with TRBD1. V lost 10 bases to trimming and J lost 3 bases; unmatched junction nucleotides: 6. The germline V gene has CDR1 ENHRY and CDR2 SYGVKD. This CDR3 has 13 residues. CDR3 residues: CATRTGEDTEAFF. The DNA for the CDR3 is TGTGCCACCCGGACAGGGGAGGACACTGAAGCTTTCTTT.

The CDR3 nucleotides read TGTGCCAGTACCTCAGCCGGGAGCACTTATAGCAATCAGCCCCAGCATTTT. It yields the protein CASTSAGSTYSNQPQHF. The rearrangement links TRBV19 to TRBJ1-5; D gene uncertain. This CDR3 spans 17 amino acids. V shed 7 bases and J shed 0 bases, with 19 bases lying between them. The germline V gene encodes CDR1 LNHDA and CDR2 SQIVND (reference sequence).

The chain uses TRBV18 and TRBJ1-1; 9 nucleotides match TRBD1. The trim removed 6 bases at V and 5 bases at J, leaving 16 bases unmatched. Germline V gene sequence: CDR1 KGHSH, CDR2 LQKENI. This CDR3 spans 17 amino acids. Here the CDR3 DNA reads TGTGCCAGCTCCCCCTCGTCACAGGGGGCGCGGGGGACTGAAGCTTTCTTT. This codes for CASSPSSQGARGTEAFF.

The CDR3 is CASQTGQGSNGEQFF. CDR3 sequence (DNA): TGTGCCAGCCAGACGGGACAGGGATCGAATGGTGAGCAGTTCTTC. The V and J genes are TRBV9 and TRBJ2-1; 9 bases match TRBD1. The germline V gene encodes CDR1 SGDLS and CDR2 YYNGEE. CDR3 length equals 15 residues. V was pared by 7 bases and J by 9 bases, with 14 bases of the junction left unmatched.

This chain joins TRBV28 and TRBJ1-4, with 8 positions matching TRBD1. V lost 6 bases to trimming and J lost 5 bases; unmatched junction nucleotides: 8. Germline CDR1 MDHEN, CDR2 SYDVKM. CDR3 length equals 15 residues. The CDR3 region is CASSGTGGENEKLFF. Written as DNA, the CDR3 is TGTGCCAGCAGCGGAACAGGGGGTGAAAATGAAAAACTGTTTTTT.

The chain has TRBV14 and TRBJ2-7, with TRBD1 identical over 7 bases. This CDR3 is 15 amino acids long. Trimming took 4 bases from V and 1 from J; bases not matched to a gene: 7. CDR1 and CDR2 from the germline V gene are SGHDN and FVKESK. The DNA of the CDR3 is TGTGCCAGCAGCCGAGGGGGCACTGAATCCTACGAGCAGTACTTC. It specifies CASSRGGTESYEQYF.

This clone was counted once. V gene TRBV27 combines with J gene TRBJ2-5; TRBD2 agrees at 7 bases. The length of the CDR3 is 15 residues. V gave up 2 bases and J gave up 5 bases; unmatched junction bases: 8. CDR1 is MNHEY, CDR2 SMNVEV, per germline (reference sequence). DNA of the CDR3: TGTGCCAGCAGTTTAGCAGGGAGGGCGTGGGAGACCCAGTACTTC. Translation: CASSLAGRAWETQYF.

V is TRBV9 and J is TRBJ2-3; possibly TRBD1 for D (6 bases). V was cut by 4 bases and J by 0 bases, with 9 bases left in between. The CDR3 loop spans 14 amino acids. CDR1 is SGDLS, CDR2 YYNGEE, per germline. The CDR3 here is CASSRDTSTDTQYF. In DNA form, the CDR3 reads TGTGCCAGCAGCCGGGACACTAGCACAGATACGCAGTATTTT.

V is TRBV6-6 and J is TRBJ1-3; D not certain. V was pared by 10 bases and J by 1 base, with 8 bases between. This CDR3 is built from 12 residues. Per the germline V gene, CDR1 is MNHNY and CDR2 is SVGAGI (reference sequence). The CDR3 DNA follows: TGTGCCACCCGGGAGTCTGGAAACACCATATATTTT. Translated: CATRESGNTIYF.

The CDR3 region is CASSPGSGGREQYF. CDR3 DNA sequence: TGTGCCAGCAGCCCCGGTTCGGGAGGGAGGGAGCAGTACTTC. The chain combines TRBV7-2 with TRBJ2-7; 8 bases are a match to TRBD2. The V gene end was trimmed by 5 bases and the J gene end by 7 bases; junction bases not matched to a gene: 10. Looked up from germline, CDR1 is SGHTA and CDR2 is FQGNSA. This CDR3 has 14 residues.

The rearrangement links TRBV28 to TRBJ1-2, with 9 bases that match TRBD1. V was pared by 4 bases and J by 8 bases, with 11 bases of the junction left unmatched. Germline V gene sequence: CDR1 MDHEN, CDR2 SYDVKM. The CDR3 runs 15 residues. CDR3 DNA: TGTGCCAGCAGTTCCGGGACAGGGTCCCTCGCCGGCTACACCTTC. It is translated as CASSSGTGSLAGYTF.

This sequence joins TRBV10-2 and TRBJ2-1; D remains unclear. This CDR3 region has 14 residues. The germline gives CDR1 WSHSY, CDR2 SAAADI. V lost 2 bases to trimming and J lost 0 bases, with 5 bases between them. CDR3 nucleotides: TGCGCCAGCAGTGAGGCGAGCTCCTACAATGAGCAGTTCTTC. Its translation is CASSEASSYNEQFF.

The chain has TRBV9 and TRBJ2-1; TRBD1 agrees at 7 bases. The CDR3 is 15 residues long. V was pared by 4 bases and J by 2 bases, with 6 bases of the junction left unmatched. From germline, CDR1 is SGDLS and CDR2 YYNGEE. The CDR3 loop is CASSPQGQAYNEQFF. Written as DNA, the CDR3 is TGTGCCAGCAGCCCCCAAGGACAGGCCTACAATGAGCAGTTCTTC.

This clone was observed a handful of times. The rearrangement links TRBV7-9 to TRBJ2-7, with 8 bases that match TRBD2. The germline gives CDR1 SEHNR, CDR2 FQNEAQ (reference sequence). The V gene end was trimmed by 4 bases and the J gene end by 5 bases; junction bases not matched to a gene: 4. The CDR3 contains 13 residues. This chain's CDR3 is CASSSAGADEQYF. The DNA for the CDR3 is TGTGCCAGCAGCTCAGCGGGGGCGGACGAGCAGTACTTC.